A few counts support the clone carrying this T cell receptor beta chain. Its antigen is unidentified. The record originates from a study of T-cell memory formation after mild COVID-19. The authors produced TCR alpha and TCR beta cDNA libraries with sample barcodes and UMIs by 5'RACE using constant-segment primers. One entry per CDR3 protein, called by TCRdb with MiXCR from the 5' RACE reads. The sample has roughly 550,000 distinct CDR3 sequences; roughly 22% are singletons. Regarding the study as a whole: Among clones contracting day 15 to 85, CD4/CD8 was balanced, whereas later expanders leaned CD4+. Memory sampled before infection contained some responding clones, suggesting cross-reactive memory joined.

Input material: PBMCs or a T cell subset sorted from them (not recorded which). The TCR comes from an adult woman who had mild COVID-19 (a few samples of this study predate the infection). Cell type and time point are not known.

The CDR3 is CASSDGGGGTDTQYF. The CDR3 bases are TGTGCCAGCAGTGACGGCGGGGGCGGCACAGATACGCAGTATTTT. The V gene is TRBV6-4, the J gene TRBJ2-3; D perhaps matches TRBD2 (7 bases). The CDR3 contains 15 residues. Deletions cut 2 bases from V and 1 base from J, with 10 bases between. Germline values: CDR1 MRHNA, CDR2 SNTAGT.